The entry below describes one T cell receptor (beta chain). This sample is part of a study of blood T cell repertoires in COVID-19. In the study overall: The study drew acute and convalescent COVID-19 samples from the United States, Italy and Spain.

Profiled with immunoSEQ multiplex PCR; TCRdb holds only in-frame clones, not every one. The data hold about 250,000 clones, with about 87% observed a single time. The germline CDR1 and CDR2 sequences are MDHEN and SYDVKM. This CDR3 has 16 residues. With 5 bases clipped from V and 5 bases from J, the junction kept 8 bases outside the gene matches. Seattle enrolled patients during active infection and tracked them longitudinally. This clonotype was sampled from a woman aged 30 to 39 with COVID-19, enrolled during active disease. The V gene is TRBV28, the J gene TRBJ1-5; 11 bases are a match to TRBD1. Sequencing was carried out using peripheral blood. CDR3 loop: CASSLEWTGGYQPQHF. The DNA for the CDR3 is TGTGCCAGCAGTCTGGAATGGACAGGGGGCTATCAGCCCCAGCATTTT.